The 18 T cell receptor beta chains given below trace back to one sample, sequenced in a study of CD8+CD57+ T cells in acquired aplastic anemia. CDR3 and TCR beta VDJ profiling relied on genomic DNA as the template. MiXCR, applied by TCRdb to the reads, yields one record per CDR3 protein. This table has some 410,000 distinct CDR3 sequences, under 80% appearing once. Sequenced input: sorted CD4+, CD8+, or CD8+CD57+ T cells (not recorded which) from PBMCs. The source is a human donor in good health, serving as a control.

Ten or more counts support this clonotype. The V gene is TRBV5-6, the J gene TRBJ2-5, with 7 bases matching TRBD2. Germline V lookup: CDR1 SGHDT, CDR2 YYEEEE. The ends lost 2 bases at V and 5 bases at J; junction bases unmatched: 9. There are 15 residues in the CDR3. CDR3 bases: TGTGCCAGCAGCTTCCGGACCATGGGGGGGGAGACCCAGTACTTC. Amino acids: CASSFRTMGGETQYF.

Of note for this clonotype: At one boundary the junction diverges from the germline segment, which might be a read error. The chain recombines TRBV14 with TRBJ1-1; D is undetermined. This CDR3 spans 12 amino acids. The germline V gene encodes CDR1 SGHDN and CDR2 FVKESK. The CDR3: CASSNTNTEAFF. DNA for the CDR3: TGTGCCAGCAGCAACACTAACACTGAGGCTTTCTTT.

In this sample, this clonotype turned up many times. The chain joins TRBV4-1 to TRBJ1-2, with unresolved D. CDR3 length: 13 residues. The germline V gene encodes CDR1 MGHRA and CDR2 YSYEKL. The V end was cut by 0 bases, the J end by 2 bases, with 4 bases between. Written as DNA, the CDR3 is TGCGCCAGCAGCCAAGATGAGAACTATGGCTACACCTTC. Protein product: CASSQDENYGYTF.

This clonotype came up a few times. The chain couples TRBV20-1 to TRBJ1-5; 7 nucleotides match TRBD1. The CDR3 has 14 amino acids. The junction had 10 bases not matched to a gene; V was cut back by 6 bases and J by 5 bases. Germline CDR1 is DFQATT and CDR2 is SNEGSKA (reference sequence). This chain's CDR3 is CSAGHRQGYQPQHF. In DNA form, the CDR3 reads TGCAGTGCCGGCCATCGACAGGGATATCAGCCCCAGCATTTT.

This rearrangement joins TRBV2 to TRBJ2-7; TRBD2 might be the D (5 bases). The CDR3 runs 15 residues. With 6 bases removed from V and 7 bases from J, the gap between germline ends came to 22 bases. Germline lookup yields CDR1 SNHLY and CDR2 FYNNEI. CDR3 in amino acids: CASSSTGDLNYEQYF. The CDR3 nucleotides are TGTGCCAGCAGCTCCACCGGGGATCTGAACTATGAGCAGTACTTC. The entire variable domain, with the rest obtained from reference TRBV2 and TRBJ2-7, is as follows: EPEVTQTPSHQVTQMGQEVILRCVPISNHLYFYWYRQILGQKVEFLVSFYNNEISEKSEIFDDQFSVERPDGSNFTLKIRSTKLEDSAMYFCASSSTGDLNYEQYFGPGTRLTVT.

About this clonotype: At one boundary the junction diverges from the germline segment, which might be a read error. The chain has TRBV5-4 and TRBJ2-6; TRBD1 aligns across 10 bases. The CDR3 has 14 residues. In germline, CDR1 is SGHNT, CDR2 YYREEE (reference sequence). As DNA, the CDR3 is TGTGCCAGCAGCTTGGGACAGGGGGCCTACGTCCTGACTTTC. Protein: CASSLGQGAYVLTF.

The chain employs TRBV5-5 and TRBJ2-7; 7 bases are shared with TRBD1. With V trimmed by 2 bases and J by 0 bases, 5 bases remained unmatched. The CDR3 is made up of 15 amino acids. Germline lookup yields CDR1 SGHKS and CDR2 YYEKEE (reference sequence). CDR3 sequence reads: CASSLGTANSYEQYF. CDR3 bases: TGTGCCAGCAGCTTAGGGACAGCTAACTCCTACGAGCAGTACTTC.

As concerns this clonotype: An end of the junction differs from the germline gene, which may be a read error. CDR3 in DNA: TGCGCCAGCAGCTGGACAGGGAGAAACACTGAAGCTTTCTTT. Protein: CASSWTGRNTEAFF. The chain links TRBV3-1 to TRBJ1-1; 8 positions match TRBD1. This CDR3 has 14 amino acids. Germline CDR1 is LGHDT and CDR2 is YNNKEL (reference sequence). The complete variable domain, with remaining parts taken from reference TRBV3-1 and TRBJ1-1, reads DTAVSQTPKYLVTQMGNDKSIKCEQNLGHDTMYWYKQDSKKFLKIMFSYNNKELIINETVPNRFSPKSPDKAHLNLHINSLELGDSAVYFCASSWTGRNTEAFFGQGTRLTVV.

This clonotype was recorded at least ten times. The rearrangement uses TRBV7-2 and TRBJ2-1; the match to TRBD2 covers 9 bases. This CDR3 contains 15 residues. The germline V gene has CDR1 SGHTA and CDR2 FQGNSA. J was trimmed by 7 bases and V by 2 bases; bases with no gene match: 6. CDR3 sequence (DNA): TGTGCCAGCAGCTTAAGGCGGGGGGGTAGGAATGAGCAGTTCTTC. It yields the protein CASSLRRGGRNEQFF.

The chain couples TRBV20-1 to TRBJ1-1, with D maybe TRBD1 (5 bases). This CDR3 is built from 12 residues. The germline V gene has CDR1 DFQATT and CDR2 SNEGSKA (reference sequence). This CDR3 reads CSSCPATAEAFF. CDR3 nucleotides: TGCAGCTCCTGTCCCGCGACAGCTGAAGCTTTCTTT.

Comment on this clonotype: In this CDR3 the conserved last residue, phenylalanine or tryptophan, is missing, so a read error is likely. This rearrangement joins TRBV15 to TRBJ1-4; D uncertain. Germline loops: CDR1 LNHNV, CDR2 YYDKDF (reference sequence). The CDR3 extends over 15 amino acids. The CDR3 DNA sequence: TGTGCCAGCAGCGTTAATCGAGACGACAAGGAAAAACTGTTTTTA. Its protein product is CASSVNRDDKEKLFL.

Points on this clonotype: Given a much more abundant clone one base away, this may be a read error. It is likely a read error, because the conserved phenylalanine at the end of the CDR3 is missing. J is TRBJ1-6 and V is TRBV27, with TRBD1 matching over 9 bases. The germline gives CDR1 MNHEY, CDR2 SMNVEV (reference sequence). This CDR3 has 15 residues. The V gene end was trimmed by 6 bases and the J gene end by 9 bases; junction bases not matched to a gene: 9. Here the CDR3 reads CASSKNRDRVSPLHL. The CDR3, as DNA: TGTGCCAGCAGCAAGAACCGGGACAGGGTTTCACCCCTCCACCTT.

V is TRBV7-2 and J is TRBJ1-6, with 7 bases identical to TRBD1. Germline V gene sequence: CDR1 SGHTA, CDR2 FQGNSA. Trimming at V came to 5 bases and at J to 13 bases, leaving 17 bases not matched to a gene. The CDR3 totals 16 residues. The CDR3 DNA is TGTGCCAGCAGCCCGTCACAGGGGACGGCTTCACCCCCCCTCCACTTT. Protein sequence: CASSPSQGTASPPLHF.

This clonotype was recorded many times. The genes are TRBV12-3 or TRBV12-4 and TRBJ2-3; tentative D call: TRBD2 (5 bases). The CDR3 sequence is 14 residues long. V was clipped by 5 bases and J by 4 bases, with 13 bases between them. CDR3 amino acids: CASSPDGVADTQYF. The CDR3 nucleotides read TGTGCCAGCAGTCCCGACGGGGTTGCAGATACGCAGTATTTT.

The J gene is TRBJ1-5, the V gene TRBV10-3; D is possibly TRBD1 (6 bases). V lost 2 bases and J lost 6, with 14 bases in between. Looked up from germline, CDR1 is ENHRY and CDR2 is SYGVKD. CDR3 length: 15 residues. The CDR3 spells CAISEHRERAQPQHF. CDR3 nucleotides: TGTGCCATCAGTGAGCACAGGGAGAGGGCTCAGCCCCAGCATTTT.

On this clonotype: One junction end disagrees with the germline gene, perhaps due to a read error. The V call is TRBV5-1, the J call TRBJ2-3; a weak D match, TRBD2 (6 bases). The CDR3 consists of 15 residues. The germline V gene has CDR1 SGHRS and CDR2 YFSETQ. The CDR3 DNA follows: TGTGCCAGCAGCCCCAGGCGGGGAAGCACAGATACGCAGTATTTT. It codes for CASSPRRGSTDTQYF.

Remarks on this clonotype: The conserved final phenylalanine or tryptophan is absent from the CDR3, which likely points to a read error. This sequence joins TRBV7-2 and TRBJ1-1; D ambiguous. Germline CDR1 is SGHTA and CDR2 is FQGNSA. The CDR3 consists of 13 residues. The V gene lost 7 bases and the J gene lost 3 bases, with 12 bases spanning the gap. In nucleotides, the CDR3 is TGTGCCAGCATCCGGGGTAGGGACACTGAAGCTTTCTCC. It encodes CASIRGRDTEAFS.

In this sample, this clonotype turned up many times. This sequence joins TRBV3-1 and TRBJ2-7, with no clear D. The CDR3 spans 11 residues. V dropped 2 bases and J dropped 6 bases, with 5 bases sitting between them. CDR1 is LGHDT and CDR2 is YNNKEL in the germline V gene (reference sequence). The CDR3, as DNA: TGTGCCAGCAGCCAACGCGCCGAGCAGTACTTC. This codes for CASSQRAEQYF.